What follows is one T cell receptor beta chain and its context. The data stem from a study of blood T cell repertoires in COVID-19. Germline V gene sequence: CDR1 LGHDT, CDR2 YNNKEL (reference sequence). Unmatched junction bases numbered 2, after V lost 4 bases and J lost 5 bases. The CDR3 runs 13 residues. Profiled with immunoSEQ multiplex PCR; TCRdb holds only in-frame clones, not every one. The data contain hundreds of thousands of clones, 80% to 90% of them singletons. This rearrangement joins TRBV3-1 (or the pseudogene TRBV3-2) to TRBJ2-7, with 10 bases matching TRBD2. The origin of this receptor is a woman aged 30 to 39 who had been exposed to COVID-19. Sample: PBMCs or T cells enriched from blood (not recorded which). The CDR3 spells CASSPSGGHEQYF. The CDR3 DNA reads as TGTGCCAGCAGCCCTAGCGGGGGCCACGAGCAGTACTTC.